A single sample is the source of the 20 T cell receptor beta chains below, sequenced in a study of CD8 T cells in Susac syndrome (dated by TCRdb to between 2019 and 2020). Receptors were amplified or captured by the immunoSEQ multiplex PCR assay. RNA was extracted using the RNeasy kit, and roughly 0.45 to 1 microgram was reverse transcribed with random hexamers. In TCRdb, the public reads were trimmed at Q25 with fastp and aligned with MiXCR, with productive beta chains retained. Every distinct CDR3 protein forms one entry, paired with its most common genes and DNA. This sample is represented by hundreds of thousands of distinct CDR3 sequences; 75% to 90% of them were singletons. About 0.12% of the sample is in the top ten clones. The specimen sequenced was CD8+ T cells from PBMCs. These receptors originate from a human donor with multiple sclerosis.

The J gene is TRBJ2-5, the V gene TRBV11-1; 7 nucleotides align to TRBD1. J was trimmed by 5 bases and V by 1 base; bases with no gene match: 7. Germline CDR1 and CDR2: SGHAT and FQDESV (reference sequence). This CDR3 is built from 15 residues. Here the CDR3 reads CASSLVMTGWETQYF. CDR3 sequence (DNA): TGTGCCAGCAGCTTAGTCATGACAGGGTGGGAGACCCAGTACTTC. The full variable domain, with the rest looked up from reference TRBV11-1 and TRBJ2-5, is EAEVAQSPRYKITEKSQAVAFWCDPISGHATLYWYRQILGQGPELLVQFQDESVVDDSQLPKDRFSAERLKGVDSTLKIQPAELGDSAMYLCASSLVMTGWETQYFGPGTRLLVL.

This chain joins TRBV5-1 and TRBJ2-3; TRBD1 or TRBD2 may be the D gene (5 bases each). Trimming cost V 2 bases and J 2 bases, with 21 bases left between them. Germline loops: CDR1 SGHRS, CDR2 YFSETQ. This CDR3 region has 18 residues. The chain's CDR3 is CASSLLPVGDGHTDTQYF. Here the CDR3 DNA reads TGCGCCAGCAGCTTACTACCTGTTGGGGACGGACACACAGATACGCAGTATTTT.

This clonotype was recorded once. For the CDR3, the DNA is TGTGCCAGCAGTGATCGGTTCTGGCGGGGCGCGGGTACGCAGTATTTT. It encodes CASSDRFWRGAGTQYF. The genes are TRBV6-1 and TRBJ2-3, with D perhaps matching TRBD2 (6 bases). Germline V gives CDR1 MNHNS, CDR2 SASEGT. Trimming removed 3 bases at V and 8 bases at J, with 21 bases between. The CDR3 is 16 amino acids.

The V call is TRBV6-6, the J call TRBJ2-1; D possibly matches TRBD1 or TRBD2 (6 bases each). Trimming shortened V by 8 bases and J by 5 bases, and 13 bases separated the two germline ends. The CDR3 runs 13 residues. In germline, CDR1 is MNHNY, CDR2 SVGAGI (reference sequence). The CDR3 loop is CASGGRSHNEQFF. As DNA, the CDR3 is TGTGCCAGCGGGGGGCGATCCCACAATGAGCAGTTCTTC.

This rearrangement joins TRBV28 to TRBJ2-7; D might be TRBD2 (6 bases). The V and J ends lost 3 bases and 2 bases respectively, with 14 bases between them. The CDR3 extends over 15 amino acids. From germline, CDR1 is MDHEN and CDR2 SYDVKM. The CDR3 DNA sequence: TGTGCCAGCAGTTTCGTAGGGGACTTCGCCTACGAGCAGTACTTC. Its protein product is CASSFVGDFAYEQYF.

V is TRBV19 and J is TRBJ1-5; D not certain. Germline CDR1 is LNHDA and CDR2 is SQIVND (reference sequence). The CDR3 is 14 amino acids. V was cut by 11 bases and J by 2 bases, with 16 bases left in between. CDR3 protein: CACTSSWGNQPQHF. CDR3 sequence (DNA): TGTGCCTGCACATCCTCATGGGGCAATCAGCCCCAGCATTTT.

The chain is built from TRBV24-1 and TRBJ2-1; possibly TRBD1 or TRBD2 for D (5 bases each). The CDR3 runs 16 residues. Between the trimmed V and J ends, which lost 2 bases and 2 bases, there was a span of 12 bases. Germline V gene data show CDR1 as KGHDR and CDR2 as SFDVKD. The CDR3 loop is CATSDSGTVTYNEQFF. In DNA, the CDR3 is TGTGCCACCAGTGATTCTGGGACGGTAACCTACAATGAGCAGTTCTTC.

The table lists this clonotype with a count of one. This chain joins TRBV15 and TRBJ2-7; 8 bases fit TRBD2. The CDR3 extends over 15 amino acids. After removal of 1 base from V and 2 bases from J, the junction contained 4 bases not matched to a gene. Germline V CDR1 and CDR2: LNHNV, YYDKDF (reference sequence). CDR3 DNA sequence: TGTGCCACCAGCAGAGCTCGCGGGGGGACCTACGAGCAGTACTTC. Protein product: CATSRARGGTYEQYF.

V gene TRBV5-4 combines with J gene TRBJ1-1; 8 bases are shared with TRBD1. Germline CDR1 is SGHNT and CDR2 is YYREEE (reference sequence). V lost 5 bases to trimming and J lost 1 base; unmatched junction nucleotides: 13. The CDR3 consists of 17 residues. CDR3 region: CASRHFEGTGGNTEAFF. In DNA, the CDR3 is TGTGCCAGCAGGCACTTTGAGGGAACAGGGGGGAACACTGAAGCTTTCTTT.

V usage is TRBV12-3 or TRBV12-4 and J usage is TRBJ2-7; D unresolved. This CDR3 spans 13 amino acids. V lost 7 bases and J 2 bases, leaving 12 bases between the germline ends. For the CDR3, the DNA is TGTGCCAGCACCACTGGGCGAACCTACGAGCAGTACTTC. The encoded protein is CASTTGRTYEQYF.

The J gene is TRBJ2-1, the V gene TRBV11-2, with D perhaps TRBD1 (6 bases). The ends were cut back, 5 bases at V and 7 bases at J, with 15 bases in the middle. Germline lookup yields CDR1 SGHAT and CDR2 FQNNGV. The CDR3 runs to 14 residues. In DNA form, the CDR3 reads TGTGCCAGCAGCCGATCCGGGACAAAGAATGAGCAGTTCTTC. This translates into CASSRSGTKNEQFF.

This chain uses TRBV4-1 with TRBJ2-7; 8 nucleotides agree with TRBD2. The CDR3 runs to 16 residues. CDR1 is MGHRA, CDR2 YSYEKL, per germline. Trimming removed 0 bases from V and 2 bases from J; junction bases left unmatched: 6. DNA of the CDR3: TGCGCCAGCAGCCAAGAGGCTAGCGGGCTTACCTACGAGCAGTACTTC. This codes for CASSQEASGLTYEQYF.

The chain is built from TRBV2 and TRBJ2-5, with 11 bases fitting TRBD1. This CDR3 has 18 residues. Per germline, CDR1 SNHLY and CDR2 FYNNEI. Losses at the gene ends were 5 bases for V and 2 bases for J; bases not matched to a gene: 13. DNA of the CDR3: TGTGCCAGCAGTCCAATACTTGGGACAGGGGGTTCTCAAGAGACCCAGTACTTC. Translated: CASSPILGTGGSQETQYF. The variable domain in full, with the rest retrieved from reference TRBV2 and TRBJ2-5, is EPEVTQTPSHQVTQMGQEVILRCVPISNHLYFYWYRQILGQKVEFLVSFYNNEISEKSEIFDDQFSVERPDGSNFTLKIRSTKLEDSAMYFCASSPILGTGGSQETQYFGPGTRLLVL.

This chain joins TRBV14 and TRBJ2-3; the match to TRBD2 covers 12 bases. Germline V CDR1 and CDR2: SGHDN, FVKESK. This CDR3 has 18 amino acids. V lost 2 bases and J lost 4; bases outside the gene matches: 10. The chain's CDR3 is CASSQHGLAGGPADTQYF. The CDR3, as DNA: TGTGCCAGCAGCCAACATGGGCTAGCGGGGGGGCCTGCAGATACGCAGTATTTT.

The chain's CDR3 is CASSLPSGGSTDTQYF. As DNA, the CDR3 is TGTGCCAGCAGCTTACCGTCCGGGGGAAGCACAGATACGCAGTATTTT. The V gene is TRBV11-2, the J gene TRBJ2-3, with D possibly being TRBD2 (6 bases). The V end lost 2 bases, the J end lost 0 bases, and 12 bases lay between the germline ends. The CDR3 runs 16 residues. Germline CDR1 SGHAT, CDR2 FQNNGV.

The chain couples TRBV20-1 to TRBJ2-3; 8 positions agree with TRBD2. The CDR3 runs 15 residues. Trimming at V came to 4 bases and at J to 2 bases, leaving 8 bases not matched to a gene. Germline V gene data show CDR1 as DFQATT and CDR2 as SNEGSKA (reference sequence). The CDR3 protein is CSAIFAGGVTDTQYF. As DNA, the CDR3 is TGCAGTGCTATTTTCGCGGGAGGAGTCACAGATACGCAGTATTTT.

Written as DNA, the CDR3 is TGTGCCAGCAGTCCTGGGCCAGGGCAATCACCCCTCCACTTT. This encodes CASSPGPGQSPLHF. The chain joins TRBV12-3 or TRBV12-4 to TRBJ1-6; maybe TRBD1 (5 bases). The CDR3 extends over 14 amino acids. Trimming removed 5 bases at V and 10 bases at J, with 15 bases between.

CDR3 loop: CASSQDPSAGGRETQYF. CDR3 in DNA: TGCGCCAGCAGCCAAGATCCCTCGGCAGGGGGCCGAGAGACCCAGTACTTC. This sequence joins TRBV4-1 and TRBJ2-5; 8 nucleotides line up with TRBD1. There are 17 residues in the CDR3. The V and J ends lost 0 bases and 4 bases, in that order; junction bases with no gene match: 10. Germline assignment: CDR1 MGHRA and CDR2 YSYEKL.

The chain combines TRBV4-1 with TRBJ1-2; D perhaps matches TRBD1 (5 bases). Germline lookup yields CDR1 MGHRA and CDR2 YSYEKL. This CDR3 has 13 amino acids. V lost 0 bases and J lost 6, with 8 bases in between. The CDR3 DNA follows: TGCGCCAGCAGCCAAGACAGGGACGATGGCTACACCTTC. It is translated as CASSQDRDDGYTF.

This chain joins TRBV9 and TRBJ2-1, with 8 nucleotides matching TRBD2. CDR1 is SGDLS, CDR2 YYNGEE, per germline. CDR3 length: 14 residues. V dropped 0 bases and J dropped 5; count of bases not matched to a gene: 1. The CDR3 bases are TGTGCCAGCAGCGTAGAACTAGCGGACAATGAGCAGTTCTTC. Translating gives CASSVELADNEQFF.